This T cell receptor beta chain comes out of a study of blood T cell repertoires in COVID-19. Method: immunoSEQ multiplex PCR; TCRdb's copy keeps in-frame clones and lacks some. This sample has about 260,000 clones, with 80% to 90% found just once. Germline values: CDR1 SEHNR, CDR2 FQNEAQ (reference sequence). Trimming stripped 5 bases from V and 1 base from J, with 17 bases between. The CDR3 length is 17 residues. In assigning cohorts, the study relied on participant-reported clinical history. The chain carries TRBV7-9 and TRBJ2-2, with TRBD1 as a possible D gene (5 bases). The sequenced sample consisted of PBMCs or T cells enriched from blood (not recorded which). The sequence derives from a man aged 25 to 45 with acute COVID-19. In DNA form, the CDR3 reads TGTGCCAGCAGCCTGGGGCCTCCGGGTTTGAACACCGGGGAGCTGTTTTTT. This gives the protein CASSLGPPGLNTGELFF. The full variable domain, rest sourced from reference TRBV7-9 and TRBJ2-2, is DTGVSQNPRHKITKRGQNVTFRCDPISEHNRLYWYRQTLGQGPEFLTYFQNEAQLEKSRLLSDRFSAERPKGSFSTLEIQRTEQGDSAMYLCASSLGPPGLNTGELFFGEGSRLTVL.